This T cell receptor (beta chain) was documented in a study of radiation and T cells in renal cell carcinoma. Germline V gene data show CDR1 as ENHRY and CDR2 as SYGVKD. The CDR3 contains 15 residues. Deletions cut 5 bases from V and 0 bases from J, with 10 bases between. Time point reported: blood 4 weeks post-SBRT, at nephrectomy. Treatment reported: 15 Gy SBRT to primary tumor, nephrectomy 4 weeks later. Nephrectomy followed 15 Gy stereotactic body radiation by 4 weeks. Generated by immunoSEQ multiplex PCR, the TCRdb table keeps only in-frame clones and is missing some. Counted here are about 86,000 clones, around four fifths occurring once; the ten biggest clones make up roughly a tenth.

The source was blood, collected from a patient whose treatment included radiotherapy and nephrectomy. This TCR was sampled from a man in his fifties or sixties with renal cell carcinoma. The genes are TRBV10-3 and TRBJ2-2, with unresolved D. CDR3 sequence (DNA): TGTGCCATCAGTAGCTCTATTACGAACACCGGGGAGCTGTTTTTT. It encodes CAISSSITNTGELFF.